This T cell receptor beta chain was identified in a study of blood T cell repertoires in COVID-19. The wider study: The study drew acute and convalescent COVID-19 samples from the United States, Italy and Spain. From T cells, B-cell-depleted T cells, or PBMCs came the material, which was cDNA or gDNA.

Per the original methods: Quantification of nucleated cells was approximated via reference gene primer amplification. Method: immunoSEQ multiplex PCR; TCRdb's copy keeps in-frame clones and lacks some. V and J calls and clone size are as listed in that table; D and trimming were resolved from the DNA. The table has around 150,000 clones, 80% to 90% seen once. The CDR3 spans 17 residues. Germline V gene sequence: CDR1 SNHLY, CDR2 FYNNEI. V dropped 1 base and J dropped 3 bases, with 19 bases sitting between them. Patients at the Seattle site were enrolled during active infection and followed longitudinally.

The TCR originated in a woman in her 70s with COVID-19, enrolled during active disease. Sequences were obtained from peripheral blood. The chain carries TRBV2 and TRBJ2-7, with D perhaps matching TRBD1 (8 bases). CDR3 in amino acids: CASSEGGTGGRVYEQYF. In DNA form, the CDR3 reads TGTGCCAGCAGTGAAGGGGGAACAGGGGGGAGGGTCTACGAGCAGTACTTC.